This T cell receptor beta chain was sequenced in a study of CD8+CD57+ T cells in acquired aplastic anemia. The overall study: DNA recovered from sorted CD4+ and CD8+ cells had a mean of approximately 3 ug. Healthy donor CD4+ samples were sequenced to a depth that averaged roughly 10 million reads.

Study observations and caveats: Significant differences in CD8+ Simpson's diversity were not observed between patients and controls.

Profiles of TCR beta VDJ and CDR3 were generated from a genomic DNA template. TCRdb re-called the reads with MiXCR, one entry per CDR3 protein. The sample includes some 410,000 distinct CDR3 sequences, roughly 68% of them seen just once. The CDR3 spans 13 residues. Germline V lookup: CDR1 LNHDA, CDR2 SQIVND (reference sequence). The V end lost 11 bases, the J end lost 4 bases, and 16 bases lay between the germline ends. About this clonotype: The antigen is unknown.

This TCR derives from a human donor in good health, serving as a control. J is TRBJ2-3 and V is TRBV19, with D tentatively TRBD2 (6 bases). Material: sorted CD4+, CD8+, or CD8+CD57+ T cells (not recorded which) from PBMCs. The chain's CDR3 is CACTSGLADTQYF. In DNA, the CDR3 is TGTGCCTGTACGAGCGGGTTAGCAGATACGCAGTATTTT.